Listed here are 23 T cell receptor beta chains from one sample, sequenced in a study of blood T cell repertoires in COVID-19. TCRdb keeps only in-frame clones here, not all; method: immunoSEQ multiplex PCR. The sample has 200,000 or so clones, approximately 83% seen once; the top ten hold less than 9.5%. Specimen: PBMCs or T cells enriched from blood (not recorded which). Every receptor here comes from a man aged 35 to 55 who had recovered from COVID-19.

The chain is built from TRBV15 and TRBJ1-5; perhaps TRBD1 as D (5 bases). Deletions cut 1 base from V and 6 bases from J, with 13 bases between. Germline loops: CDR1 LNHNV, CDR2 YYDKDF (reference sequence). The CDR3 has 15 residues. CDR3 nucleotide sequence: TGTGCCACCAGCAGAGTTGGGGGGGTGGGTCAGCCCCAGCATTTT. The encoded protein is CATSRVGGVGQPQHF.

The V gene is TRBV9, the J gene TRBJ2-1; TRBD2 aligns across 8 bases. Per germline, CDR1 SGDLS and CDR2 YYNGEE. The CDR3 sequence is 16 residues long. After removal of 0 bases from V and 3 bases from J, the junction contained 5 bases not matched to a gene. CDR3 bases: TGTGCCAGCAGCGTAGGCCCGGGGGGGGGCTACAATGAGCAGTTCTTC. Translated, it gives CASSVGPGGGYNEQFF.

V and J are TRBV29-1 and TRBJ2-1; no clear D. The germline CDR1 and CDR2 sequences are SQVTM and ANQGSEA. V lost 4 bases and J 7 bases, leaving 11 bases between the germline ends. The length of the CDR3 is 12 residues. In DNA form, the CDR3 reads TGCAGCGTTGTTCGGGTGGAAAATGAGCAGTTCTTC. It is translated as CSVVRVENEQFF.

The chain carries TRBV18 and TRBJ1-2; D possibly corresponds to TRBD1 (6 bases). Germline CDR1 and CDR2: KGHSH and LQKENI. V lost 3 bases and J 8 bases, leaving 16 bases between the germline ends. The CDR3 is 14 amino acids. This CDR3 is CASSPINRVEGYTF. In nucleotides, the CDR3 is TGTGCCAGCTCACCGATAAACAGGGTGGAGGGCTACACCTTC.

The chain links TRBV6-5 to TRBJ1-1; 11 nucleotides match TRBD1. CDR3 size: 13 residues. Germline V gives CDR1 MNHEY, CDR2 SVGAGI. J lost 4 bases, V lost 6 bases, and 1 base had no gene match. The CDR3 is CASRDRGLTEAFF. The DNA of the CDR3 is TGTGCCAGCAGGGACAGGGGGCTCACTGAAGCTTTCTTT.

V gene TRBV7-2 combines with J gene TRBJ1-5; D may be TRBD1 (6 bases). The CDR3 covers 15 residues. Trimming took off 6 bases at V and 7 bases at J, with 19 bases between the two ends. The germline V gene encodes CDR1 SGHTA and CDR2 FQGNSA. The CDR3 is CASSPGGGTRQPQHF. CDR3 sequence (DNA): TGTGCCAGCAGTCCGGGGGGGGGCACGAGGCAGCCCCAGCATTTT.

CDR3 region: CASSYRGGTGSGELFF. CDR3 DNA sequence: TGTGCCAGCAGTTACCGTGGGGGGACGGGTTCCGGGGAGCTGTTTTTT. The chain combines TRBV6-2 or TRBV6-3 with TRBJ2-2; D might be TRBD2 (6 bases). V was clipped by 2 bases and J by 6 bases, with 16 bases between them. The length of the CDR3 is 16 residues. Germline V gives CDR1 MNHEY, CDR2 SVGEGT.

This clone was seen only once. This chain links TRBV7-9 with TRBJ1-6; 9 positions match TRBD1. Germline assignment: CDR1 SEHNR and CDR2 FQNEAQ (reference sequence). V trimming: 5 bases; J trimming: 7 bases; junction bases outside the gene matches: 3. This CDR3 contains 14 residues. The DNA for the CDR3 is TGTGCCAGCAGCACCGGACAGGGGAATTCACCCCTCCACTTT. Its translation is CASSTGQGNSPLHF.

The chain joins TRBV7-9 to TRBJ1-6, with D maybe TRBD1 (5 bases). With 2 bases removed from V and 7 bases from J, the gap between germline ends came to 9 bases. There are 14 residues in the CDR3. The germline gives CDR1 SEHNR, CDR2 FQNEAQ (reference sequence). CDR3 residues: CASSLQGRNSPLHF. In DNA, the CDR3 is TGTGCCAGCAGCTTACAGGGCCGGAATTCACCCCTCCACTTT.

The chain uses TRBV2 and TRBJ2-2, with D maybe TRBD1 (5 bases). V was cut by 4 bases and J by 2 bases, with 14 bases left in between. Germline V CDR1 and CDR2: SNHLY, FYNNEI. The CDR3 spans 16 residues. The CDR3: CASSGQGSVNTGELFF. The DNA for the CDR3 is TGTGCCAGCAGTGGGCAGGGAAGCGTAAACACCGGGGAGCTGTTTTTT.

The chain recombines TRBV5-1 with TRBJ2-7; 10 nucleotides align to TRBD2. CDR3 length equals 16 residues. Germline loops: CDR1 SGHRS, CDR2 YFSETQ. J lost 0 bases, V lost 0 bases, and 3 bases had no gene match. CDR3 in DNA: TGCGCCAGCAGCTTGGGGGGGACTAGCGTCTCCTACGAGCAGTACTTC. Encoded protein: CASSLGGTSVSYEQYF.

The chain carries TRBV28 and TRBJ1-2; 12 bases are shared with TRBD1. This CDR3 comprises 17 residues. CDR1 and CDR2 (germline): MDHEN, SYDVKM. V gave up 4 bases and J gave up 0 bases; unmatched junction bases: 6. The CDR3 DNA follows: TGTGCCAGCAGTTCGTCGGGACAGGGGGCGCCTAACTATGGCTACACCTTC. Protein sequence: CASSSSGQGAPNYGYTF.

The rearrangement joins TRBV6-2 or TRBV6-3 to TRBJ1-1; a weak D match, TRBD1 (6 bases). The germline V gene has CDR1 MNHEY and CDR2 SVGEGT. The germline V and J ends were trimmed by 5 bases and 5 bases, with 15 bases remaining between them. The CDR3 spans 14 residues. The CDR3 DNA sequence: TGTGCCAGCAGTCCCCCCGTCCAGGGGACTGAAGCTTTCTTT. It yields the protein CASSPPVQGTEAFF.

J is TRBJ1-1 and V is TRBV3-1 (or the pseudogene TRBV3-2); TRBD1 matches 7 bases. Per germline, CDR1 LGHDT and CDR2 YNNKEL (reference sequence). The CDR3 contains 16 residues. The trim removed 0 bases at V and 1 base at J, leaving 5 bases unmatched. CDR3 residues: CASSQDPNRGNTEAFF. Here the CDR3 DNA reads TGTGCCAGCAGCCAAGATCCCAACAGGGGGAACACTGAAGCTTTCTTT.

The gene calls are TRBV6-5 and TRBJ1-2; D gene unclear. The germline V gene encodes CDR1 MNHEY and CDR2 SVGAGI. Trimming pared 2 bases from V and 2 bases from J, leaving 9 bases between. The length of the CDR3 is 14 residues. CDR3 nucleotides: TGTGCCAGCAGTTACGGGCAGCCCAACTATGGCTACACCTTC. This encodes CASSYGQPNYGYTF.

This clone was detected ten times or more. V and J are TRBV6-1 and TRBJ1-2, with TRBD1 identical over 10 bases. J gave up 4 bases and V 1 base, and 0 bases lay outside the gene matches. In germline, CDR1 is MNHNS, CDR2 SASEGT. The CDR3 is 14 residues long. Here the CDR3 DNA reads TGTGCCAGCAGTGAAGGGACAGGGGGCTATGGCTACACCTTC. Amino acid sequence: CASSEGTGGYGYTF.

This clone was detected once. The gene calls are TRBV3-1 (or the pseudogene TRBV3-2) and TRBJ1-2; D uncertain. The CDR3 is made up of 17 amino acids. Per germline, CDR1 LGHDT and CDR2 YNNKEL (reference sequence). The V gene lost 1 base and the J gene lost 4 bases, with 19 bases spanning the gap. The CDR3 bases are TGTGCCAGCAGCCAAGTGGTCGGCGGGCGGGCGGGCTATGGCTACACCTTC. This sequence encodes CASSQVVGGRAGYGYTF.

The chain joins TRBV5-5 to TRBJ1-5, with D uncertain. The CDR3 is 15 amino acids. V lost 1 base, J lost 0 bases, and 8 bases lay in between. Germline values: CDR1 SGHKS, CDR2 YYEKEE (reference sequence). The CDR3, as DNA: TGTGCCAGCAGCTTGATGTCAGGTAGCAATCAGCCCCAGCATTTT. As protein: CASSLMSGSNQPQHF.

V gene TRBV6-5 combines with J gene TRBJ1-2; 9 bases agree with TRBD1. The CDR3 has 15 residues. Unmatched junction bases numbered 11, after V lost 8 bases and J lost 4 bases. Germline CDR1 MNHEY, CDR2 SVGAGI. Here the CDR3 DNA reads TGTGCCAGCCGTAAACAGGGGGCGCGTATCTATGGCTACACCTTC. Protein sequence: CASRKQGARIYGYTF.

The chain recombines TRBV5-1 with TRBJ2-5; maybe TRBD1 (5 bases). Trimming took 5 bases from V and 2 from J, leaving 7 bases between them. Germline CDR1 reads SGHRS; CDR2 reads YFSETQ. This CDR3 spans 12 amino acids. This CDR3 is CASRRQQETQYF. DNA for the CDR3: TGCGCCAGCAGGCGACAGCAAGAGACCCAGTACTTC.

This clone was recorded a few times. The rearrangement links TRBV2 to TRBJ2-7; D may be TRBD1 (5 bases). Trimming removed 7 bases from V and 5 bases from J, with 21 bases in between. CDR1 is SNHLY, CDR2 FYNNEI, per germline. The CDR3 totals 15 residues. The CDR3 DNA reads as TGTGCCAGCACAGGGTCCGGCTCTAGGATGGACGAGCAGTACTTC. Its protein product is CASTGSGSRMDEQYF.

The CDR3 spells CASSPGTASNTGELFF. The CDR3 region has the DNA TGTGCCAGCAGCCCAGGGACAGCGTCGAACACCGGGGAGCTGTTTTTT. The chain uses TRBV7-8 and TRBJ2-2; 7 nucleotides match TRBD1. V dropped 5 bases and J dropped 0; count of bases not matched to a gene: 6. CDR1 and CDR2 (germline): SGHVS, FQNEAQ. This CDR3 has 16 residues. The full variable domain, in which reference TRBV7-8 and TRBJ2-2 provide the parts outside the CDR3, is GAGVSQSPRYKVAKRGQDVALRCDPISGHVSLFWYQQALGQGPEFLTYFQNEAQLDKSGLPSDRFFAERPEGSVSTLKIQRTQQEDSAVYLCASSPGTASNTGELFFGEGSRLTVL.

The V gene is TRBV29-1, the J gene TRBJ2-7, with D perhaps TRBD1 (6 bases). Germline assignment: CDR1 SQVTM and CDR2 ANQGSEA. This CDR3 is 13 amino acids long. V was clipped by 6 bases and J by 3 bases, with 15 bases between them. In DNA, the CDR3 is TGCAGCGTCGACCGAGGCAGGGGCTACGAGCAGTACTTC. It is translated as CSVDRGRGYEQYF.